What follows are 5 T cell receptor beta chains derived from one specimen sequenced in a study of cytomegalovirus exposure and HLA in healthy donors. Use of 60 Vbeta and 13 Jbeta primers characterized the PCR. TCRdb's table, derived via immunoSEQ multiplex PCR, lists solely in-frame clones and lacks some. The sample lists about 180,000 clones; roughly 80% were seen once. Sequenced input: PBMCs. These receptor sequences come from a man aged 55 to 70 in good health and CMV-seronegative.

The chain employs TRBV6-5 and TRBJ2-1, with TRBD1 matching over 10 bases. Germline CDR1 is MNHEY and CDR2 is SVGAGI. Trimming cost V 4 bases and J 12 bases; bases outside gene matches: 6. The CDR3 has 13 residues. The CDR3 bases are TGTGCCAGCAGTTCGGACAGGGGGTCAGCGCAGTTCTTC. This gives the protein CASSSDRGSAQFF.

The chain links TRBV4-2 to TRBJ1-5, with a possible D match to TRBD1 (5 bases). The CDR3 sequence is 16 residues long. Germline V CDR1 and CDR2: LGHNA, YNFKEQ. The V gene lost 3 bases and the J gene lost 3 bases, with 15 bases spanning the gap. CDR3 DNA: TGTGCCAGCAGCCAGGGGCAAGGAAGGGACAATCAGCCCCAGCATTTT. As protein: CASSQGQGRDNQPQHF.

This clone was picked up a small number of times. The J gene is TRBJ2-2, the V gene TRBV5-1; 13 nucleotides line up with TRBD2. The length of the CDR3 is 21 residues. CDR1 and CDR2 from the germline V gene are SGHRS and YFSETQ. V was clipped by 0 bases and J by 0 bases; unmatched bases: 11. CDR3 protein: CASSLALLGLAGAPNTGELFF. The CDR3 DNA reads as TGCGCCAGCAGCTTGGCCTTATTAGGACTAGCGGGGGCCCCGAACACCGGGGAGCTGTTTTTT. The full variable domain, rest sourced from reference TRBV5-1 and TRBJ2-2, is KAGVTQTPRYLIKTRGQQVTLSCSPISGHRSVSWYQQTPGQGLQFLFEYFSETQRNKGNFPGRFSGRQFSNSRSEMNVSTLELGDSALYLCASSLALLGLAGAPNTGELFFGEGSRLTVL.

The chain joins TRBV7-8 to TRBJ2-5; 9 bases agree with TRBD1. The trim removed 5 bases at V and 4 bases at J, leaving 8 bases unmatched. Germline V CDR1 and CDR2: SGHVS, FQNEAQ. This CDR3 is 15 amino acids long. The CDR3 protein is CASSTDTGGGETQYF. The CDR3 DNA follows: TGTGCCAGCAGCACTGATACAGGGGGCGGAGAGACCCAGTACTTC.

The chain couples TRBV18 to TRBJ1-2; D is possibly TRBD1 (5 bases). V shed 3 bases and J shed 8 bases, with 13 bases lying between them. The CDR3 loop spans 13 amino acids. Germline-derived CDR1 and CDR2 are KGHSH and LQKENI. The CDR3 here is CASSPSGEEGYTF. The CDR3 DNA sequence: TGTGCCAGCTCACCTTCGGGGGAGGAAGGCTACACCTTC.